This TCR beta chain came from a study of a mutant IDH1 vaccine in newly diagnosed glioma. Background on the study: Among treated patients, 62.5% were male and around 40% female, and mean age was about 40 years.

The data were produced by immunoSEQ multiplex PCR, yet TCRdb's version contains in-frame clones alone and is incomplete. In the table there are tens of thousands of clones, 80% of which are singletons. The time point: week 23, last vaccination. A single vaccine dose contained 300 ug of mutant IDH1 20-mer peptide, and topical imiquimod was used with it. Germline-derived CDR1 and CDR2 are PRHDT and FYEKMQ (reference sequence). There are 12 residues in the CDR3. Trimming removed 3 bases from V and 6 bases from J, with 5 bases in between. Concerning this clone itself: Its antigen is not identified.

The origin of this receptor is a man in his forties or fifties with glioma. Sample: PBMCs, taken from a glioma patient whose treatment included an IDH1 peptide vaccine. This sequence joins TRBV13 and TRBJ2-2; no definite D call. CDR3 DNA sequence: TGTGCCAGCAGCTTTCAATCCGGGGAGCTGTTTTTT. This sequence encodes CASSFQSGELFF.